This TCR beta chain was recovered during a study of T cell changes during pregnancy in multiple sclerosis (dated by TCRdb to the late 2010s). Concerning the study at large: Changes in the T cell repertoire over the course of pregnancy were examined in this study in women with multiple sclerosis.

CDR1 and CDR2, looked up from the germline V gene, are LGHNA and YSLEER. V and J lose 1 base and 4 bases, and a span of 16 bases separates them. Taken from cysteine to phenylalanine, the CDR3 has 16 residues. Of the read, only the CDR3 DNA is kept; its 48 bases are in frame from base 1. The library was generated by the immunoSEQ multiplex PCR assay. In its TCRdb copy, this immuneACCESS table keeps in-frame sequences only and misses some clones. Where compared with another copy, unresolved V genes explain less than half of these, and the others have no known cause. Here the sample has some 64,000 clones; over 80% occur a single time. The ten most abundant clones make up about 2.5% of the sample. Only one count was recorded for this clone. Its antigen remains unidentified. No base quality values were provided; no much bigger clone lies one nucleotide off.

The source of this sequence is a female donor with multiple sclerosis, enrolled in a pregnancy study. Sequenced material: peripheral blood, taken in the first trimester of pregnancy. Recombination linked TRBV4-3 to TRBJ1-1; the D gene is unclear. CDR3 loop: CASSQVVGRSGTEAFF. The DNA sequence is TGCGCCAGCAGCCAAGTCGTCGGCAGATCGGGCACTGAAGCTTTCTTT.